Presented here are 7 T cell receptor beta chains from one specimen sequenced in a study of shared clonotypes between healthy human individuals. Using immunoSEQ multiplex PCR, the repertoire was profiled, and TCRdb retains in-frame clones only, with some absent. The table records some 2,500,000 clones, under 95% of them present only once. The specimen sequenced was naive CD4+ T cells from PBMCs. Subset in this sample: CD45RA+ positively selected. These receptors all stem from a man younger than 35 in good health. Some clones in this sample may be carry-over from other donors' samples.

The V and J genes are TRBV6-5 and TRBJ2-1, with no clear D. The CDR3 length is 15 residues. CDR1 is MNHEY, CDR2 SVGAGI, per germline. Trimming removed 0 bases at V and 8 bases at J, with 14 bases between. The CDR3 loop is CASSYSGSRADEQFF. CDR3 bases: TGTGCCAGCAGTTACTCGGGGTCCCGCGCCGATGAGCAGTTCTTC.

V and J are TRBV5-1 and TRBJ2-1; TRBD2 aligns across 12 bases. The CDR3 consists of 17 residues. Trimming removed 1 base from V and 8 bases from J; junction bases left unmatched: 10. The germline V gene has CDR1 SGHRS and CDR2 YFSETQ. Written as DNA, the CDR3 is TGCGCCAGCAGCTTGCCCCAACTAGCGGGAGGCCCCCATGAGCAGTTCTTC. Protein sequence: CASSLPQLAGGPHEQFF.

This sequence joins TRBV18 and TRBJ1-5; D is ambiguous. The CDR3 sequence is 13 residues long. CDR1 and CDR2 from the germline V gene are KGHSH and LQKENI. Trimming pared 3 bases from V and 3 bases from J, leaving 6 bases between. This CDR3 reads CASSPTYNQPQHF. The DNA for the CDR3 is TGTGCCAGCTCACCGACGTACAATCAGCCCCAGCATTTT.

V is TRBV18 and J is TRBJ2-7; D perhaps matches TRBD1 (7 bases). The CDR3 runs to 15 residues. Germline CDR1 is KGHSH and CDR2 is LQKENI. The V and J ends lost 0 bases and 2 bases respectively, with 11 bases between them. CDR3 protein: CASSPPGGQAYEQYF. The CDR3 bases are TGTGCCAGCTCACCACCGGGAGGACAGGCCTACGAGCAGTACTTC.

The chain carries TRBV9 and TRBJ2-5; weak D call: TRBD1 (6 bases). Germline V gives CDR1 SGDLS, CDR2 YYNGEE. The CDR3 runs to 13 residues. The V gene lost 3 bases and the J gene lost 5 bases, with 11 bases spanning the gap. CDR3 sequence: CASSGKGVETQYF. CDR3 sequence (DNA): TGTGCCAGCAGCGGGAAGGGGGTGGAGACCCAGTACTTC. Full variable domain (rest looked up from reference TRBV9 and TRBJ2-5): DSGVTQTPKHLITATGQRVTLRCSPRSGDLSVYWYQQSLDQGLQFLIQYYNGEERAKGNILERFSAQQFPDLHSELNLSSLELGDSALYFCASSGKGVETQYFGPGTRLLVL.

The rearrangement uses TRBV5-5 and TRBJ1-4; D remains unclear. Germline CDR1 and CDR2: SGHKS and YYEKEE (reference sequence). Trimming left V 0 bases short and J 0 bases short, with 15 bases between. CDR3 length: 18 residues. CDR3 loop: CASSLVGHKLATNEKLFF. The CDR3 DNA reads TGTGCCAGCAGCTTGGTGGGCCATAAACTTGCAACTAATGAAAAACTGTTTTTT.

The rearrangement links TRBV7-9 to TRBJ1-1, with D unclear. The CDR3 length is 13 residues. The V end lost 5 bases, the J end lost 1 base, and 8 bases lay between the germline ends. Germline CDR1 SEHNR, CDR2 FQNEAQ (reference sequence). As DNA, the CDR3 is TGTGCCAGCAGCAAACCAGAGAACACTGAAGCTTTCTTT. Translated, it gives CASSKPENTEAFF. Looking up the rest from reference TRBV7-9 and TRBJ1-1 gives the full variable domain: DTGVSQNPRHKITKRGQNVTFRCDPISEHNRLYWYRQTLGQGPEFLTYFQNEAQLEKSRLLSDRFSAERPKGSFSTLEIQRTEQGDSAMYLCASSKPENTEAFFGQGTRLTVV.